This TCR beta chain was obtained from a study of T cell repertoires in cytomegalovirus infection. Across the study: Signatures in public TCR beta sequences pointed to both CMV infection and matching HLA type.

TCRdb recomputed calls from the reads with MiXCR, one row per CDR3 protein. The table shows fewer than 550,000 distinct CDR3 sequences, with around 11% occurring only once. Broader study findings: HLA-C-restricted TCR beta clonotypes specific for CMV led the ex vivo response. Cumulative frequency (of public TCR beta family members) identified carriers of CMV plus the relevant HLA.

V lost 6 bases and J 0 bases, leaving 11 bases between the germline ends. Germline CDR1 MDHEN, CDR2 SYDVKM. This CDR3 is built from 15 residues. This clonotype was counted ten times or more. The antigen is not known. The sequencing sample was made of PBMCs. The chain employs TRBV28 and TRBJ2-2, with D uncertain. The receptor comes from a human donor in good health (CMV status not recorded). Some clones in this sample may be carry-over from other donors' samples. CDR3 sequence (DNA): TGTGCCAGCAGGCCCACACCTTCGAACACCGGGGAGCTGTTTTTT. Encoded protein: CASRPTPSNTGELFF.